The clone carrying this T cell receptor beta chain was picked up a small number of times. The antigen remains undetermined. The sample originates from a study of T cell repertoires in cytomegalovirus infection. Overall study context: A matching HLA type, together with CMV infection, was signaled by public TCR beta signatures.

TCRdb used MiXCR to reprocess the reads, holding one entry per CDR3 protein. The data show approximately 730,000 distinct CDR3 sequences, with under 35% seen just once and around 13% held by the top ten. The sample was cultured CD8+ T cells from PBMCs, taken from culture after CMV antigen stimulation. The sequence was collected from a human donor in good health (CMV status not recorded). Some clones in this sample may be carry-over from other donors' samples.

CDR3 DNA: TGTGCCAGCAGCCAAGATTGGCAGGGTACCTATGGCTACACCTTC. Translating gives CASSQDWQGTYGYTF. This chain connects TRBV3-1 to TRBJ1-2, with TRBD1 as a possible D gene (5 bases). This CDR3 has 15 residues. Trimming took 0 bases from V and 4 from J, leaving 12 bases between them. The germline CDR1 and CDR2 sequences are LGHDT and YNNKEL (reference sequence).